Detailed here is one T cell receptor (beta chain). Its antigen is currently unknown. The data originate from a study of CD8 T cells in ankylosing spondylitis. Notes on the study in general: As reported, disease-linked clones showed significant enrichment in matched ankylosing spondylitis synovial fluid. Within ankylosing spondylitis blood, a TCR beta motif made up of under 10 highly homologous variants appeared to be characteristic.

The CDR3 has 13 residues. V lost 6 bases and J 3 bases, leaving 14 bases between the germline ends. CDR1 and CDR2 (germline): DFQATT, SNEGSKA (reference sequence). MiXCR, run by TCRdb on the 5' RACE reads, gives a single entry per CDR3 protein. This sample has roughly 100,000 distinct CDR3 sequences, with nearly 25% found just once. The TCR sequence derives from a male donor with ankylosing spondylitis. This chain links TRBV20-1 with TRBJ1-1, with D possibly being TRBD1 (6 bases). Sequenced input: synovial fluid, either unsorted or a sorted T cell fraction (not recorded which). CDR3 loop: CSASQGRDTEAFF. CDR3 nucleotides: TGCAGTGCCTCACAGGGTCGGGACACTGAAGCTTTCTTT.